This T cell receptor beta chain derives from a study of blood T cell repertoires in COVID-19. Study overall: From T cells, B-cell-depleted T cells, or PBMCs came the material, which was cDNA or gDNA.

Measured with immunoSEQ multiplex PCR; TCRdb has only the in-frame clones, and not every one. Among around 60,000 clones, 70% to 90% were seen once, and the ten largest hold approximately 4%. The germline V gene encodes CDR1 WNHNN and CDR2 SYGVQD (reference sequence). This CDR3 region has 14 residues. Concerning this clone: An end of the junction differs from the germline gene, which may be a read error.

The TCR comes from a human donor in a cohort sampled during active COVID-19. The chain uses TRBV10-1 and TRBJ2-7; D possibly corresponds to TRBD2 (5 bases). Sequencing was done on a sample of peripheral blood. The CDR3 reads CASSRGKASHEQYF. The CDR3 DNA follows: TGCGCCAGCAGTCGAGGGAAAGCCTCCCACGAGCAGTACTTC.